The 2 T cell receptor beta chains given below trace back to one sample, sequenced in a study of shared clonotypes between healthy human individuals. Assay: immunoSEQ multiplex PCR; the TCRdb copy retains only in-frame clones and omits some. The sample carries 2 million to 2.5 million clones, approximately 94% recorded once. Sequencing was done on a sample of naive CD4+ T cells sorted from blood. The subset: CD45RA+ positively selected. The receptors were gathered from a man aged 18 to 29 in good health.

The rearrangement links TRBV29-1 to TRBJ2-7; 10 nucleotides match TRBD2. The germline gives CDR1 SQVTM, CDR2 ANQGSEA. V shed 6 bases, J shed 4 bases, and the junction held 9 bases outside the gene matches. The CDR3 is 14 residues long. CDR3 sequence (DNA): TGCAGCGTGGGTAGCGGGAGGAATAGATACGAGCAGTACTTC. Protein product: CSVGSGRNRYEQYF.

The chain joins TRBV7-2 to TRBJ1-2, with 8 bases aligning to TRBD1. The CDR3 is made up of 13 amino acids. After removal of 2 bases from V and 6 bases from J, the junction contained 2 bases not matched to a gene. CDR1 is SGHTA, CDR2 FQGNSA, per germline. The CDR3 protein is CASSLKTGDGYTF. CDR3 coding DNA: TGTGCCAGCAGCTTAAAGACAGGGGATGGCTACACCTTC.